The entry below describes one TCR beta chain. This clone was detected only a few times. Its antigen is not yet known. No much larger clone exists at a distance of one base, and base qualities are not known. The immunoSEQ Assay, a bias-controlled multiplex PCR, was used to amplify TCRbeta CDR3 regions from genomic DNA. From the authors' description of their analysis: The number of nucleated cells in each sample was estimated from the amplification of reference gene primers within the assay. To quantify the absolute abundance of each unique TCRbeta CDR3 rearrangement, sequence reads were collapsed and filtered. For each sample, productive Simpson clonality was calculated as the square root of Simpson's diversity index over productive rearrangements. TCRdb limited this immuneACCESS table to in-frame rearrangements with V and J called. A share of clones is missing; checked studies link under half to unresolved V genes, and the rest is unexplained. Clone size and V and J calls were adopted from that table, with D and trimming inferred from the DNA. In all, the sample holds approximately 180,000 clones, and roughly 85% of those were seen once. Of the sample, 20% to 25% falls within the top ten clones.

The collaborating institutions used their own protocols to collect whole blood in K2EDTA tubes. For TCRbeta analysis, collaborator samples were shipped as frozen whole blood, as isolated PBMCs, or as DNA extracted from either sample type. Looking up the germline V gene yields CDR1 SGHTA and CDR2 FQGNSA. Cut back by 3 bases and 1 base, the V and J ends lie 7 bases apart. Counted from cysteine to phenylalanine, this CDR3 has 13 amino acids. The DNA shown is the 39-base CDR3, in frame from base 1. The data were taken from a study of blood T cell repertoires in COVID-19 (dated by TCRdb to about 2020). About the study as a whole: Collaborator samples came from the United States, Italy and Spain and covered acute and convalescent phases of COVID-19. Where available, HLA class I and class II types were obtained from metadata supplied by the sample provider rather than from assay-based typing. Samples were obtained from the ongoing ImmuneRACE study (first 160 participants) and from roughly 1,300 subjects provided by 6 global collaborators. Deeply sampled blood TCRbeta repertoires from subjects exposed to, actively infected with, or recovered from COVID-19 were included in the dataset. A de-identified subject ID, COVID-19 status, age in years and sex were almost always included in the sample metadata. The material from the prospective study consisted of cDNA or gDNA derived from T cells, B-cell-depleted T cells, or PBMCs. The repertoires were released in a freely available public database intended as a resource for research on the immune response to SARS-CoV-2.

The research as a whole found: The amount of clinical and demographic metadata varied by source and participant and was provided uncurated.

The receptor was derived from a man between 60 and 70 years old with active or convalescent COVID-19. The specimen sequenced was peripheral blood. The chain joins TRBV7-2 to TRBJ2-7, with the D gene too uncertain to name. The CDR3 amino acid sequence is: CASSFTLSYEQYF. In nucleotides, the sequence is TGTGCCAGCAGCTTCACTCTATCCTACGAGCAGTACTTC.